This TCR beta chain was sequenced for a study of cytomegalovirus exposure and HLA in healthy donors. The study, taken as a whole, reports: Immune exposure information comprised only CMV serostatus.

A word on this clone: As yet, its antigen is unknown.

Germline CDR1 LGHNA, CDR2 YSLEER. The CDR3 has 13 amino acids. With 3 bases removed from V and 7 bases from J, the gap between germline ends came to 12 bases. Both 60 Vbeta primers and 13 Jbeta primers went into the PCR. TCRdb's table, derived via immunoSEQ multiplex PCR, lists solely in-frame clones and lacks some. The data include more than 140,000 clones; the top ten clones carry 2% to 2.5%. The chain couples TRBV4-3 to TRBJ1-2; D is uncertain. The source of this sequence is a woman under 30 in good health and CMV-seronegative. Material for sequencing was PBMCs. The CDR3 DNA reads TGCGCCAGCAGCCATGGGTCTCGGGGTGGCTACACCTTC. Translating gives CASSHGSRGGYTF.